Presented here are 21 T cell receptor beta chains from one specimen sequenced in a study of T cells in Graves' hyperthyroidism and ophthalmopathy. Amplified TCR beta CDR3 regions came from RNA transcripts. Primed by the HTBI set, a first-round RT-PCR was run on the TCR CDR3. Each CDR3 protein is one row after TCRdb ran MiXCR on the multiplex PCR reads. The table includes about 680,000 distinct CDR3 sequences, 30% to 40% detected once. Specimen: blood. Every receptor here comes from a woman in her 40s with Graves' hyperthyroidism.

Comment on this clonotype: A read error may be the cause here, since a much bigger clone is one base away. The rearrangement links TRBV19 to TRBJ1-1, with a weak D call TRBD1 (5 bases). Trimming left V 4 bases short and J 3 bases short, with 15 bases between. This CDR3 is built from 15 residues. Germline assignment: CDR1 LNHDA and CDR2 SQIVND (reference sequence). The DNA for the CDR3 is TGTGCCAGTAGTAACGTCCGGGGCAGCTACACTGAAGCTTTCTTT. Its translation: CASSNVRGSYTEAFF.

A word on this clonotype: This may be a read error: a much more frequent sequence differs by one nucleotide. V and J are TRBV10-1 and TRBJ1-3; D not certain. The CDR3 has 14 residues. CDR1 WNHNN and CDR2 SYGVQD come from the germline V gene (reference sequence). The CDR3 protein is CASSPDTTGTTIYF. CDR3 nucleotides: TGCGCCAGCAGTCCAGACACTACTGGAACCACCATATATTTT.

V and J are TRBV6-5 and TRBJ2-7; 8 bases are shared with TRBD1. V shed 8 bases and J 5 bases; nucleotides not matched to a gene: 5. The V gene's germline CDR1 is MNHEY and CDR2 SVGAGI. The CDR3 contains 12 residues. The chain's CDR3 is CASDRGFDEQYF. In DNA form, the CDR3 reads TGTGCCAGCGACAGGGGTTTCGACGAGCAGTACTTC.

This clonotype is a singleton in its sample. The chain couples TRBV19 to TRBJ1-5, with 8 bases lining up with TRBD1. The CDR3 has 16 amino acids. After removal of 10 bases from V and 2 bases from J, the junction contained 13 bases not matched to a gene. Germline assignment: CDR1 LNHDA and CDR2 SQIVND (reference sequence). CDR3 amino acids: CATTLTGVSGNQPQHF. The CDR3 coding sequence is TGTGCCACTACCCTGACAGGGGTTTCGGGCAATCAGCCCCAGCATTTT.

The V and J genes are TRBV29-1 and TRBJ1-2; D gene ambiguous. The CDR3 totals 14 residues. Germline V gives CDR1 SQVTM, CDR2 ANQGSEA. The germline V and J ends were trimmed by 3 bases and 3 bases, with 14 bases remaining between them. The CDR3 coding sequence is TGCAGCGTTGACGACGGGGATTTGGACTATGGCTACACCTTC. It translates to CSVDDGDLDYGYTF.

The chain recombines TRBV6-1 with TRBJ1-5; tentatively, D is TRBD1 (5 bases). V gave up 4 bases and J gave up 3 bases, with 10 bases separating them. The germline gives CDR1 MNHNS, CDR2 SASEGT. This CDR3 is built from 14 residues. CDR3 amino acids: CASSGGEINQPQHF. In DNA, the CDR3 is TGTGCCAGCAGTGGGGGGGAGATCAATCAGCCCCAGCATTTT.

Details on this clonotype: At one end the junction does not follow the germline gene, possibly because of a read error. The CDR3 DNA reads TGTGCCAGCAGCTTGACTAGCGGGGGCCCCCAGTTT. It is translated as CASSLTSGGPQF. V is TRBV11-2 and J is TRBJ2-3, with 12 positions matching TRBD2. The germline gives CDR1 SGHAT, CDR2 FQNNGV. The CDR3 loop spans 12 amino acids.

The V and J genes are TRBV24-1 and TRBJ2-6; D not resolved. Germline CDR1 reads KGHDR; CDR2 reads SFDVKD. The CDR3 is 15 residues long. The V end was cut by 5 bases, the J end by 0 bases, with 7 bases between. The CDR3 loop reads CATSGGNSGANVLTF. The CDR3, as DNA: TGTGCCACCAGTGGTGGCAACTCTGGGGCCAACGTCCTGACTTTC.

The chain has TRBV6-6 and TRBJ1-1, with a tentative D call TRBD1 (5 bases). V gave up 3 bases and J gave up 2 bases, with 10 bases separating them. The V gene's germline CDR1 is MNHNY and CDR2 SVGAGI (reference sequence). The CDR3 runs to 14 residues. Written as DNA, the CDR3 is TGTGCCAGCAGTTATGACAGCTTCAACACTGAAGCTTTCTTT. Translation gives CASSYDSFNTEAFF.

This clonotype was recorded at least ten times. The genes are TRBV29-1 and TRBJ1-2, with 12 bases aligning to TRBD1. This CDR3 comprises 14 residues. Germline V lookup: CDR1 SQVTM, CDR2 ANQGSEA. V lost 5 bases and J lost 4; bases outside the gene matches: 5. CDR3 DNA sequence: TGCAGCGTTCAGCCGGGACAGGGGGCCTATGGCTACACCTTC. Its translation: CSVQPGQGAYGYTF.

The V gene is TRBV20-1, the J gene TRBJ2-5; D is ambiguous. This CDR3 comprises 12 residues. Germline values: CDR1 DFQATT, CDR2 SNEGSKA (reference sequence). The germline V and J ends were trimmed by 5 bases and 3 bases, with 10 bases remaining between them. This CDR3 is CSAFRSEETQYF. DNA of the CDR3: TGCAGTGCTTTTCGGTCAGAAGAGACCCAGTACTTC.

This chain joins TRBV29-1 and TRBJ2-5; maybe TRBD1 (6 bases). The germline V and J ends were trimmed by 7 bases and 1 base, with 10 bases remaining between them. The germline V gene has CDR1 SQVTM and CDR2 ANQGSEA. The CDR3 sequence is 12 residues long. CDR3 residues: CSGRDIQETQYF. CDR3 DNA: TGCAGCGGCCGGGACATCCAAGAGACCCAGTACTTC. The entire variable domain, with the rest obtained from reference TRBV29-1 and TRBJ2-5, is as follows: SAVISQKPSRDICQRGTSLTIQCQVDSQVTMMFWYRQQPGQSLTLIATANQGSEATYESGFVIDKFPISRPNLTFSTLTVSNMSPEDSSIYLCSGRDIQETQYFGPGTRLLVL.

Turning to this clonotype: This CDR3 is missing its conserved last phenylalanine or tryptophan, likely due to a read error. The chain is built from TRBV5-4 and TRBJ2-7; D is unclear. V lost 0 bases, J lost 3 bases, and 7 bases lay in between. Germline V gene sequence: CDR1 SGHNT, CDR2 YYREEE (reference sequence). The CDR3 sequence is 13 residues long. DNA for the CDR3: TGTGCCAGCAGCTTGGTTGTGGGCTACGAGCAGTACCTC. Translation gives CASSLVVGYEQYL.

The chain uses TRBV7-2 and TRBJ1-2; 7 nucleotides align to TRBD1. The germline V gene has CDR1 SGHTA and CDR2 FQGNSA. The V and J ends lost 2 bases and 3 bases, in that order; junction bases with no gene match: 9. This CDR3 has 16 amino acids. The CDR3: CASSLSGQPTDYGYTF. The CDR3 nucleotides read TGTGCCAGCAGCTTATCGGGACAGCCCACGGACTATGGCTACACCTTC.

For this clonotype: This may arise from a read error, as a much more abundant clone is one base away. The rearrangement joins TRBV7-8 to TRBJ1-1; D is possibly TRBD1 (6 bases). The CDR3 sequence is 16 residues long. The germline V and J ends were trimmed by 1 base and 3 bases, with 15 bases remaining between them. From germline, CDR1 is SGHVS and CDR2 FQNEAQ. The CDR3 sequence: CASSLGRGLPDTEAFF. CDR3 DNA sequence: TGTGCCAGCAGCTTAGGCAGGGGATTGCCGGACACTGAAGCTTTCTTT. The whole variable domain, remainder taken from reference TRBV7-8 and TRBJ1-1, is GAGVSQSPRYKVAKRGQDVALRCDPISGHVSLFWYQQALGQGPEFLTYFQNEAQLDKSGLPSDRFFAERPEGSVSTLKIQRTQQEDSAVYLCASSLGRGLPDTEAFFGQGTRLTVV.

The chain has TRBV3-1 and TRBJ1-2, with unresolved D. This CDR3 is 13 amino acids long. Germline V gene data show CDR1 as LGHDT and CDR2 as YNNKEL (reference sequence). V was shortened by 1 base and J by 2 bases, with 5 bases between the two germline ends. The CDR3, as DNA: TGTGCCAGCAGCCAAGGGGTGAACTATGGCTACACCTTC. It is translated as CASSQGVNYGYTF.

This clonotype was picked up one time. The chain joins TRBV20-1 to TRBJ2-7; 10 nucleotides agree with TRBD2. CDR3 size: 13 residues. Trimming cost V 4 bases and J 9 bases; bases outside gene matches: 9. Germline values: CDR1 DFQATT, CDR2 SNEGSKA (reference sequence). CDR3 DNA: TGCAGTGCTATGGGGCTAGCGGGGGCTTGGCAGTACTTC. This sequence encodes CSAMGLAGAWQYF.

The chain combines TRBV14 with TRBJ1-5; D remains unclear. CDR1 SGHDN and CDR2 FVKESK come from the germline V gene. The CDR3 loop spans 14 amino acids. Trimming stripped 8 bases from V and 5 bases from J, with 16 bases between. The CDR3 protein is CASSPTFKDQPQHF. The DNA of the CDR3 is TGTGCCAGCTCACCAACGTTCAAAGATCAGCCCCAGCATTTT.

This clonotype showed up many times. This rearrangement joins TRBV7-2 to TRBJ2-7; 9 bases align to TRBD1. The germline V gene has CDR1 SGHTA and CDR2 FQGNSA. This CDR3 comprises 14 residues. V dropped 5 bases and J dropped 7; count of bases not matched to a gene: 9. The CDR3 nucleotides are TGTGCCAGCAGCCCTTACAGGGGGCCTGGGGAGCAGTACTTC. It yields the protein CASSPYRGPGEQYF. The full variable domain, completed using reference TRBV7-2 and TRBJ2-7, is GAGVSQSPSNKVTEKGKDVELRCDPISGHTALYWYRQSLGQGLEFLIYFQGNSAPDKSGLPSDRFSAERTGGSVSTLTIQRTQQEDSAVYLCASSPYRGPGEQYFGPGTRLTVT.

This clonotype was seen many times. The genes are TRBV14 and TRBJ2-6; D unclear. CDR1 and CDR2 (germline): SGHDN, FVKESK. CDR3 length: 19 residues. V was clipped by 2 bases and J by 3 bases, with 20 bases between them. The CDR3 spells CASSQYVGTAVGGANVLTF. Here the CDR3 DNA reads TGTGCCAGCAGCCAATATGTCGGAACGGCCGTCGGTGGGGCCAACGTCCTGACTTTC.

The table lists this clonotype with many counts. V and J are TRBV7-8 and TRBJ2-2; 9 nucleotides align to TRBD1. This CDR3 has 15 amino acids. Looked up from germline, CDR1 is SGHVS and CDR2 is FQNEAQ. V shed 5 bases and J 6 bases; nucleotides not matched to a gene: 7. CDR3 protein: CASSPGTGYAGELFF. The CDR3 coding sequence is TGTGCCAGCAGCCCCGGGACAGGGTACGCCGGGGAGCTGTTTTTT.